These T cell receptor beta chains were read from a single sample in a study of blood T cell repertoires in COVID-19. Sequencing was performed with immunoSEQ multiplex PCR; in TCRdb, only in-frame clones are kept and a portion is missing. The table has 200,000 to 300,000 clones, about nine tenths seen once. Sequencing used peripheral blood. The receptors derive from a man between 60 and 70 years old who had recovered from COVID-19. Each CDR3 is given with its conserved first and last residue. A D gene is named only where the DNA matches it firmly. Not all rows give a size; the values are once, few, many and, for expanded clones, a class.

clone_size	v_call	j_call	d_call	cdr3_nt	cdr3_aa
few	TRBV19	TRBJ1-2	TRBD1	TGTGCCAGTAACTCACAGGGGAGGAACGGCTACACCTTC	CASNSQGRNGYTF
NA	TRBV29-1	TRBJ2-3	NA	TGCAGCGAAATGGGGGCCGGTAGCACAGATACGCAGTATTTT	CSEMGAGSTDTQYF
NA	TRBV9	TRBJ2-1	TRBD2	TGTGCCAGCAGCCCCCGCTTAGCGGGGAGGAATGAGCAGTTCTTC	CASSPRLAGRNEQFF
NA	TRBV29-1	TRBJ2-1	NA	TGCAGCGTTGATGAAACGGGGGGCGGCAATGAGCAGTTCTTC	CSVDETGGGNEQFF
NA	TRBV7-9	TRBJ1-1	NA	TGTGCCAGCAGCCTATGGGGAGTATTAGCTTTCTTT	CASSLWGVLAFF
NA	TRBV11-3	TRBJ2-3	NA	TGTGCCAGCAGCTCCGGGGTCCGCTCCGATACGCAGTATTTT	CASSSGVRSDTQYF
NA	TRBV6-5	TRBJ2-7	TRBD2	TGTGCCAGCAGTTACTTCGGGGGGAATTCTTACGAGCAGTACTTC	CASSYFGGNSYEQYF
NA	TRBV5-1	TRBJ2-1	TRBD2	TGCGCCAGCAGCTGGGGAGGGACTCCCAATGAGCAGTTCTTC	CASSWGGTPNEQFF
NA	TRBV21-1	TRBJ1-5	NA	TGTGCCAGCAGCACGCACCCACGACAGGGGTTGGGCAATCAGCCCCAGCATTTT	CASSTHPRQGLGNQPQHF
NA	TRBV6-5	TRBJ1-5	TRBD1	TGTGCCAGCAGCAGGGGGGACGGCAATCAGCCCCAGCATTTT	CASSRGDGNQPQHF
NA	TRBV7-6	TRBJ2-3	NA	TGTGCCAGCAGTTCTTCCCTAGATACGCAGTATTTT	CASSSSLDTQYF
NA	TRBV10-1	TRBJ2-1	NA	TGCGCCAGCAGTGAGCTCCCAGCTCGGGCCCTCAGGGATGAGCAGTTCTTC	CASSELPARALRDEQFF
NA	TRBV6-5	TRBJ1-5	NA	TGTGCCAGCAGAACAGGGTATAATCAGCCCCAGCATTTT	CASRTGYNQPQHF
NA	TRBV27	TRBJ1-2	TRBD1	TGTGCCAGCAGTTTCAGGGACAGGAGAGGCTACACCTTC	CASSFRDRRGYTF
NA	TRBV7-9	TRBJ2-7	NA	TGTGCCAGCAGCTTTTTTCAGGGGTACGAGCAGTACTTC	CASSFFQGYEQYF
NA	TRBV18	TRBJ2-5	NA	TGTGCCAGCTCACCTCGGACAGTCTTAGAGACCCAGTACTTC	CASSPRTVLETQYF
NA	TRBV7-6	TRBJ2-3	TRBD2	TGTGCCAGCAGCATGGGACTAGCGGGGGGGCCCCCAGATACGCAGTATTTT	CASSMGLAGGPPDTQYF
NA	TRBV19	TRBJ1-1	NA	TGTGCCAGTAGTATGGAAGGGGATCTAGGCACTGAAGCTTTCTTT	CASSMEGDLGTEAFF
NA	TRBV7-9	TRBJ2-5	TRBD1	TGTGCCAGCAGCCGAGACAGGGTCGAAGGCCAAGAGACCCAGTACTTC	CASSRDRVEGQETQYF
NA	TRBV12-5	TRBJ1-1	NA	TGTGCTAGTGGTTTGGTCGTTAGGGGGACTGAAGCTTTCTTT	CASGLVVRGTEAFF
NA	TRBV30	TRBJ1-1	NA	TGTGCCTGGGGACAGAAGAACACTGAAGCTTTCTTT	CAWGQKNTEAFF
NA	TRBV30	TRBJ2-7	NA	TGTGCCTGGAGTGTAGGAGGGCCCTCCTACGAGCAGTACTTC	CAWSVGGPSYEQYF
NA	TRBV27	TRBJ1-6	TRBD1	TGTGCCAGCAGTTTACTGACAGGGGTCCCTAAGGCGACACCCCTCCACTTT	CASSLLTGVPKATPLHF
NA	TRBV5-6	TRBJ1-5	NA	TGTGCCAGCAGCTCCGGGGGGGGGCTCAATCAGCCCCAGCATTTT	CASSSGGGLNQPQHF
NA	TRBV5-4	TRBJ2-3	TRBD2	TGTGCCAGCAGCCATAGCGGGGCTTCAGATACGCAGTATTTT	CASSHSGASDTQYF
NA	TRBV10-2	TRBJ1-6	NA	TGCGCCAGCACTATCATGGTGTCTAATTCACCCCTCCACTTT	CASTIMVSNSPLHF
NA	TRBV11-2	TRBJ2-7	TRBD1	TGTGCCAGCAGCTTAGCAGTTTCAACAGGGGGCACCTACGAGCAGTACTTC	CASSLAVSTGGTYEQYF
NA	TRBV5-5	TRBJ1-1	TRBD1	TGTGCCAGCAGCTACGGGGACAGATGGAACACTGAAGCTTTCTTT	CASSYGDRWNTEAFF
NA	TRBV5-4	TRBJ1-2	TRBD1	TGTGCCAGCAGCTTGGGGACGGGACAGGGCGTCTATGGCTACACCTTC	CASSLGTGQGVYGYTF
NA	TRBV6-5	TRBJ1-6	NA	TGTGCCAGCAGTTACTACACAGGGAACGGACCCCTCCACTTT	CASSYYTGNGPLHF
NA	TRBV5-5	TRBJ2-2	TRBD1	TGTGCCAGCAGCACCGGGACAGTGAACACCGGGGAGCTGTTTTTT	CASSTGTVNTGELFF
NA	TRBV18	TRBJ2-2	NA	TGTGCCAGCTCACCTTTACTCGCGAACACCGGGGAGCTGTTTTTT	CASSPLLANTGELFF
NA	TRBV2	TRBJ2-1	TRBD1	TGTGCCAGCAGTGGACAGGGAGACAATGAGCAGTTCTTC	CASSGQGDNEQFF
NA	TRBV14	TRBJ2-7	NA	TGTGCCAGCAGCCAATTGGGGAGTTCCCACGAGCAGTACTTC	CASSQLGSSHEQYF
NA	TRBV5-6	TRBJ1-2	NA	TGTGCCAGCAGCTTAAGGGGTGACGGCTATGGCTACACCTTC	CASSLRGDGYGYTF
NA	TRBV2	TRBJ2-1	NA	TGTGCCAGCACCGGGGTGGGAGGAGTGAATGAGCAGTTCTTC	CASTGVGGVNEQFF
NA	TRBV5-1	TRBJ2-3	TRBD2	TGCGCCAGCAGCCCCCGACTAGCGGGGTCAGATACGCAGTATTTT	CASSPRLAGSDTQYF
NA	TRBV6-6	TRBJ2-7	TRBD2	TGTGCCAGCAGTTACGGGGCAGGCGGGGGCGAGCAGTACTTC	CASSYGAGGGEQYF
NA	TRBV6-5	TRBJ2-3	TRBD2	TGTGCCAGCAGTCGAGGACTAGTCACAGATACGCAGTATTTT	CASSRGLVTDTQYF
NA	TRBV25-1	TRBJ2-3	TRBD1	TGTGCCAGCAGTGAGGGCAGGGGGATCACAGATACGCAGTATTTT	CASSEGRGITDTQYF
NA	TRBV24-1	TRBJ1-1	NA	TGTGCCACCCCTGGCCATGACGGAGGGAAAGCTTTCTTT	CATPGHDGGKAFF
NA	TRBV19	TRBJ2-3	TRBD1	TGTGCCAGTAGTATAGAGACAGGGTTCGCAGATACGCAGTATTTT	CASSIETGFADTQYF
NA	TRBV7-9	TRBJ2-7	TRBD1	TGTGCCAGCAGCCCGGGACAGGGCATTTCTTACGAGCAGTACTTC	CASSPGQGISYEQYF
NA	TRBV5-1	TRBJ2-7	TRBD2	TGCGCCAGCAGCTTATTTAGCGGGGGACTCTCCTACGAGCAGTACTTC	CASSLFSGGLSYEQYF
NA	TRBV2	TRBJ2-3	TRBD2	TGTGCCAGCAATAGAGAAGCTAGCGGCCACACAGATACGCAGTATTTT	CASNREASGHTDTQYF
few	TRBV6-1	TRBJ1-1	TRBD1	TGTGCCAGCAGTGAAGCAGGGGGCATCAACACTGAAGCTTTCTTT	CASSEAGGINTEAFF
NA	TRBV24-1	TRBJ1-2	TRBD1	TGTGCCACCAGTGATTTGCGGACAGGGAACTATGGCTACACCTTC	CATSDLRTGNYGYTF
NA	TRBV7-8	TRBJ2-7	TRBD2	TGTGCCAGCAGCCCTCGGGGGGTAGCCTACGAGCAGTACTTC	CASSPRGVAYEQYF
NA	TRBV2	TRBJ1-1	NA	TGTGCCAGCAGTGATTGGGCGTTAAACACTGAAGCTTTCTTT	CASSDWALNTEAFF
NA	TRBV12-5	TRBJ2-1	TRBD2	TGTGCTAGTGCCGGGGGGTCCTCCTACAATGAGCAGTTCTTC	CASAGGSSYNEQFF
NA	TRBV10-1	TRBJ1-6	NA	TGCGCCAGCAGTGAGACCAGCGTCGCCTCACCCCTCCACTTT	CASSETSVASPLHF
NA	TRBV12-5	TRBJ2-3	TRBD2	TGTGCTAGTGGTTTGGTACAGGACGGGACTAGCGGCACAGATACGCAGTATTTT	CASGLVQDGTSGTDTQYF